Detailed here is one TCR beta chain. Its target is unknown. This sample is part of a study of OX40 agonist ivuxolimab in advanced cancers. Study information: Males comprised approximately 81% of the group, whose mean age was approximately 60 years (range 23 to 79).

The repertoire was sequenced with immunoSEQ multiplex PCR; TCRdb's copy has only in-frame clones and lacks some. The sample holds more than 65,000 clones, 80% to 95% seen once. Findings and limits, study-wide: The specificity for antigen of the expanded peripheral T cells was not determined.

CDR3 length: 11 residues. Germline V gives CDR1 PRHDT, CDR2 FYEKMQ (reference sequence). Sample: CD4+ or CD8+ T cells sorted from blood, taken in a trial of the OX40 agonist ivuxolimab. The chain couples TRBV13 to TRBJ2-5, with 11 bases aligning to TRBD1. The DNA matches TRBJ2-7 better at its end, which makes the J call doubtful. The TCR comes from an adult with an advanced solid tumor such as melanoma, head and neck, liver or kidney cancer. CDR3 residues: CASGTGGEQYF. Written as DNA, the CDR3 is TGTGCCAGCGGGACAGGGGGCGAGCAGTACTTC.